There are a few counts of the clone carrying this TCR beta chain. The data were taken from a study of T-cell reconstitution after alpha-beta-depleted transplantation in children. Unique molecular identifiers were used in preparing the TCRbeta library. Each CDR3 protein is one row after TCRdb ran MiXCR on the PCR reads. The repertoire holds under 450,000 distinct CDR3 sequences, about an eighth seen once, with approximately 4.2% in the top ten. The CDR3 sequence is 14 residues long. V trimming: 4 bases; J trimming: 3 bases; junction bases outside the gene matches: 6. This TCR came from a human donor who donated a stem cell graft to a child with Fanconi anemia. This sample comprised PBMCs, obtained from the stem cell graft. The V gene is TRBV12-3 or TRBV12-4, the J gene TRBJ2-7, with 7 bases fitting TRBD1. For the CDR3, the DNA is TGTGCCAGCAGTTGGGGACAGCTTAACTACGAGCAGTACTTC. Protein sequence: CASSWGQLNYEQYF.